This section outlines one TCR beta chain sequence together with its context. The sample is drawn from a study of blood T cell repertoires in COVID-19. Germline CDR1 SGHVS, CDR2 FQNEAQ. The CDR3 extends over 14 amino acids. Trimming removed 5 bases from V and 0 bases from J, with 8 bases in between. Clones were read by immunoSEQ multiplex PCR, and TCRdb kept only the in-frame ones, dropping some. The sample lists about 100,000 clones; about 72% were seen once. This receptor was obtained from a man in his 60s with active or convalescent COVID-19. The sample comprised peripheral blood. The chain is built from TRBV7-8 and TRBJ1-5, with a tentative D call TRBD1 (5 bases). CDR3 region: CASSKTDSNQPQHF. CDR3 in DNA: TGTGCCAGCAGCAAGACAGATAGCAATCAGCCCCAGCATTTT.